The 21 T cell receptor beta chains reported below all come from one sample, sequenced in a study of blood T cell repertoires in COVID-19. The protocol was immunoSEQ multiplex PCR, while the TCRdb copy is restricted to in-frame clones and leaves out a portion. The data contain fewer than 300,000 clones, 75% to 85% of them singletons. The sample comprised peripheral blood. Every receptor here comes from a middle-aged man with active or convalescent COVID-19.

The CDR3 protein is CASREIMTGATDTQYF. The CDR3 bases are TGTGCCAGCAGGGAAATTATGACAGGGGCCACAGATACGCAGTATTTT. The rearrangement uses TRBV6-1 and TRBJ2-3; 8 bases agree with TRBD1. Losses at the gene ends were 6 bases for V and 2 bases for J; bases not matched to a gene: 10. The CDR3 runs 16 residues. Germline V CDR1 and CDR2: MNHNS, SASEGT.

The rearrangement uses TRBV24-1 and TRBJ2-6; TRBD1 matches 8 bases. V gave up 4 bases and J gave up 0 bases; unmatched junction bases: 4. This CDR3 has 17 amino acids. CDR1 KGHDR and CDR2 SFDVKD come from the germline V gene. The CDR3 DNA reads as TGTGCCACCAGTGACCCAACAGGGGGCTCTGGGGCCAACGTCCTGACTTTC. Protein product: CATSDPTGGSGANVLTF.

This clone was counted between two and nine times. For the CDR3, the DNA is TGCGCCAGCAGCTTGGGTCCGCAACTACAGGGTGGCTACACCTTC. It specifies CASSLGPQLQGGYTF. This chain uses TRBV5-1 with TRBJ1-2, with D possibly matching TRBD1 (6 bases). The CDR3 has 15 residues. CDR1 is SGHRS and CDR2 is YFSETQ in the germline V gene. V lost 0 bases to trimming and J lost 7 bases, with 16 bases between them.

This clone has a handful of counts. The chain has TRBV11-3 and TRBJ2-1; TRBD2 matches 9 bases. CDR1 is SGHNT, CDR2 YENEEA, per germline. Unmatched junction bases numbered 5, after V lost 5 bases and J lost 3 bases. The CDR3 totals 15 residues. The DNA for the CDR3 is TGTGCCAGCAGCCCCGGGACTAGCAACTACAATGAGCAGTTCTTC. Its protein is CASSPGTSNYNEQFF.

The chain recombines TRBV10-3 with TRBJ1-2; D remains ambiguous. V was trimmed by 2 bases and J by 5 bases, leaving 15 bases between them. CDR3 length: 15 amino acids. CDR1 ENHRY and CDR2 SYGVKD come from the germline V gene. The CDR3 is CAISESRGSRYGYTF. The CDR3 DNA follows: TGTGCCATCAGTGAGAGCCGGGGATCGCGGTATGGCTACACCTTC.

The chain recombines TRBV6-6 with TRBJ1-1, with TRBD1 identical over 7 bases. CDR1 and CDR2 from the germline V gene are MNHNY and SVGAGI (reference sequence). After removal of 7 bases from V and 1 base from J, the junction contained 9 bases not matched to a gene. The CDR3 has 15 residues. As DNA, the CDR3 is TGTGCCAGCAACCCCTCTCGGACAGGGAACACTGAAGCTTTCTTT. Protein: CASNPSRTGNTEAFF.

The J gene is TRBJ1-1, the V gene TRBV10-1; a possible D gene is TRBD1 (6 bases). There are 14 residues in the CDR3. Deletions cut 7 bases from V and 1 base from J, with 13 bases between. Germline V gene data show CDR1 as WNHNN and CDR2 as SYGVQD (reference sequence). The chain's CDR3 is CASNRGGANTEAFF. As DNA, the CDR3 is TGCGCCAGCAACCGAGGGGGTGCGAACACTGAAGCTTTCTTT.

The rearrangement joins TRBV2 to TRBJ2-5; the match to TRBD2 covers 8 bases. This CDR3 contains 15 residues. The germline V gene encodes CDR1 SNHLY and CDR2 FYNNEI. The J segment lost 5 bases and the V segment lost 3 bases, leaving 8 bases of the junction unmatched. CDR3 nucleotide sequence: TGTGCCAGCAGTGAGTACAGCGGGAGATGGGAGACCCAGTACTTC. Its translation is CASSEYSGRWETQYF.

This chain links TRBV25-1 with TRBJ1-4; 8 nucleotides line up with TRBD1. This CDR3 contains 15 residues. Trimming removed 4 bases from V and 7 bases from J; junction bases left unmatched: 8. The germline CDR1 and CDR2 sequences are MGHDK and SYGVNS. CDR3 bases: TGTGCCAGCAGTGCCGGGACAGGACCTGGTGAAAAACTGTTTTTT. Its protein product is CASSAGTGPGEKLFF.

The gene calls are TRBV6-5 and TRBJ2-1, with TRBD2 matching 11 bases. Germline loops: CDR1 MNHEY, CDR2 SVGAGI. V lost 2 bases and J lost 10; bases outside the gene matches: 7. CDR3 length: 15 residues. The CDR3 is CASSYQLAGDGEQFF. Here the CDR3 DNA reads TGTGCCAGCAGTTACCAACTAGCGGGAGATGGCGAGCAGTTCTTC.

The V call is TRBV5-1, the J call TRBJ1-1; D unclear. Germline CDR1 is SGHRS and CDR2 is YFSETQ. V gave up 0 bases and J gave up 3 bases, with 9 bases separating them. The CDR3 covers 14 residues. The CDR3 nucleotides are TGCGCCAGCAGCTTGGACAGCCGACACACTGAAGCTTTCTTT. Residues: CASSLDSRHTEAFF.

CDR3 nucleotide sequence: TGTGCCAGCAGTGAACCGGGACTAGCGACCAGCCGACCTAGCACAGATACGCAGTATTTT. Its translation is CASSEPGLATSRPSTDTQYF. This sequence joins TRBV6-1 and TRBJ2-3; 10 bases line up with TRBD2. The CDR3 is 20 residues long. J was trimmed by 0 bases and V by 2 bases; bases with no gene match: 14. Germline loops: CDR1 MNHNS, CDR2 SASEGT.

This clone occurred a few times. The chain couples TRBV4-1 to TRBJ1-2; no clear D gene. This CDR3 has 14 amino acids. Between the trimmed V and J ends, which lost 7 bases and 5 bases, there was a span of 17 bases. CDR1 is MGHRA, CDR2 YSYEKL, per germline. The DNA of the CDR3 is TGCGCCAGCACAACCCTTATAACTGGTTATGGCTACACCTTC. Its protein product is CASTTLITGYGYTF.

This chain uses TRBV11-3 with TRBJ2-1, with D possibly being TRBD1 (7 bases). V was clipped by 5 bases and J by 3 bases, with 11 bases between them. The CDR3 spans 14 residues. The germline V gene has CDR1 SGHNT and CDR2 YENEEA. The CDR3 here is CASSPGGHYNEQFF. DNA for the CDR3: TGTGCCAGCAGCCCAGGGGGGCACTACAATGAGCAGTTCTTC.

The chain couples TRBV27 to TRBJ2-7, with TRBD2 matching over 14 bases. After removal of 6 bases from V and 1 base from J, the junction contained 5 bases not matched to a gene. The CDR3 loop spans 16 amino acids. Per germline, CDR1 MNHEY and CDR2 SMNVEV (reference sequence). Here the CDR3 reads CASRGTSGRASYEQYF. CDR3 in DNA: TGTGCCAGCAGGGGGACTAGCGGGAGAGCATCCTACGAGCAGTACTTC.

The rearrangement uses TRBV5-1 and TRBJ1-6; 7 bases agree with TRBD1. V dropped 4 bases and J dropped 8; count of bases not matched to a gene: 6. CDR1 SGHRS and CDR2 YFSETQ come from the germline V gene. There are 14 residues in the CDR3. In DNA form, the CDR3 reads TGCGCCAGCAGCCCCCAGGGGGAAGATTCACCCCTCCACTTT. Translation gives CASSPQGEDSPLHF.

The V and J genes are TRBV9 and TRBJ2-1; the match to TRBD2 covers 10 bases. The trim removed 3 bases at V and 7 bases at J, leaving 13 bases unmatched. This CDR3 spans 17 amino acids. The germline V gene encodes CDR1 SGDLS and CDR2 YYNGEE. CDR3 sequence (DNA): TGTGCCAGCAGCGCCTCGGGCAGCGGGAGGGTGTCAAATGAGCAGTTCTTC. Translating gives CASSASGSGRVSNEQFF.

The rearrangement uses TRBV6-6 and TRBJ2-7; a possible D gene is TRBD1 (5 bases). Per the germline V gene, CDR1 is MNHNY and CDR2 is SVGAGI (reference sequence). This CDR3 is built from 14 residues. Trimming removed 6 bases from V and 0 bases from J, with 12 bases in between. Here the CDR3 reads CASRGAGYSYEQYF. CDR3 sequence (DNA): TGTGCCAGCAGAGGGGCCGGGTACTCCTACGAGCAGTACTTC.

In DNA form, the CDR3 reads TGTGCCAGCAGCCTCTCTGGGAGGGCCCGGTCCTACAATGAGCAGTTCTTC. The encoded protein is CASSLSGRARSYNEQFF. The V and J genes are TRBV5-4 and TRBJ2-1; 7 bases fit TRBD2. This CDR3 contains 17 residues. Germline CDR1 is SGHNT and CDR2 is YYREEE (reference sequence). V lost 4 bases to trimming and J lost 1 base; unmatched junction nucleotides: 11.

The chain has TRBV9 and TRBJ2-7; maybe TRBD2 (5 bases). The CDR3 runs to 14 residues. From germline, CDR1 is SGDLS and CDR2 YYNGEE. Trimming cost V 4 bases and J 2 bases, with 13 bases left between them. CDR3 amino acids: CASSPSSGTYEQYF. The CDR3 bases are TGTGCCAGCAGCCCTTCCTCCGGGACCTACGAGCAGTACTTC.

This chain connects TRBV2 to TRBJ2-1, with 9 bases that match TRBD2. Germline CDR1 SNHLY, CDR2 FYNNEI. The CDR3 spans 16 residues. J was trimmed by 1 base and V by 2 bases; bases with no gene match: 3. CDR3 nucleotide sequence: TGTGCCAGCAGTGAATTCCTAGCGGGATCCTACAATGAGCAGTTCTTC. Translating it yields CASSEFLAGSYNEQFF.